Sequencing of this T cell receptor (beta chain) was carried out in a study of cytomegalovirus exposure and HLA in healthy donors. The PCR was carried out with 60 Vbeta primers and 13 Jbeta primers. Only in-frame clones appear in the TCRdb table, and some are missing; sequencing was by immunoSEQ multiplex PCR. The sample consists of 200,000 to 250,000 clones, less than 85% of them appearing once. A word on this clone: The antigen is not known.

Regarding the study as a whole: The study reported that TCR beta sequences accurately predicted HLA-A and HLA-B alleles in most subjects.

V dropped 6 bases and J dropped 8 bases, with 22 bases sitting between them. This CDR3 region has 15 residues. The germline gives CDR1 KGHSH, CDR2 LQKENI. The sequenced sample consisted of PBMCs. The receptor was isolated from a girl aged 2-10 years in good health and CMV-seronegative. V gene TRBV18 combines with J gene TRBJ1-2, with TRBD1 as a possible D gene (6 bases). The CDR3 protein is CASSSSNGGGQGYTF. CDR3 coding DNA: TGTGCCAGCTCGTCGAGTAACGGGGGGGGCCAAGGCTACACCTTC.